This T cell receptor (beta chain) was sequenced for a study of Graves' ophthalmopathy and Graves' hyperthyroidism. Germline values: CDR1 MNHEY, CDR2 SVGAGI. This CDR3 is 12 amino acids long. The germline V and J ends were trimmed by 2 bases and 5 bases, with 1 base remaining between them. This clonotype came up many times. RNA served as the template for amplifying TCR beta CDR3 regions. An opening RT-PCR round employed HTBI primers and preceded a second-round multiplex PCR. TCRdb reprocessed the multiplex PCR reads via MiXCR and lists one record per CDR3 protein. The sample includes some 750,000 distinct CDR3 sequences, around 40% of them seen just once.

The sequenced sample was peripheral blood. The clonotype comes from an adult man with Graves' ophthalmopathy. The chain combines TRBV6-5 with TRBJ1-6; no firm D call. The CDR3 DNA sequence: TGTGCCAGCAGTTACGATAATTCACCCCTCCACTTT. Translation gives CASSYDNSPLHF.